Listed here are 30 T cell receptor beta chains from one sample, sequenced in a study of blood T cell repertoires in COVID-19. Data came from immunoSEQ multiplex PCR; TCRdb stores just in-frame clones and leaves some out. The sample yields a few hundred thousand clones, more than 75% seen once. Sequenced material: PBMCs or T cells enriched from blood (not recorded which). These receptors came from a woman aged 18-29 years who had recovered from COVID-19.

The CDR3 region is CASSFEGQGYGYTF. The CDR3 DNA sequence: TGTGCCAGCAGTTTTGAAGGGCAGGGCTATGGCTACACCTTC. This rearrangement joins TRBV27 to TRBJ1-2; D may be TRBD1 (5 bases). This CDR3 has 14 amino acids. Germline values: CDR1 MNHEY, CDR2 SMNVEV (reference sequence). Trimming cost V 3 bases and J 4 bases, with 12 bases left between them.

The chain links TRBV7-2 to TRBJ2-7; the D gene is possibly TRBD2 (6 bases). Between the trimmed V and J ends, which lost 4 bases and 10 bases, there was a span of 14 bases. Germline CDR1 and CDR2: SGHTA and FQGNSA. This CDR3 region has 12 residues. The CDR3 spells CASSSAAGLQYF. The CDR3 DNA reads as TGTGCCAGCAGCTCCGCGGCGGGGTTACAGTACTTC.

CDR3 in amino acids: CAISVAQATSHYGYTF. CDR3 DNA: TGTGCCATCAGTGTAGCGCAGGCTACCTCCCACTATGGCTACACCTTC. V usage is TRBV10-3 and J usage is TRBJ1-2; D gene uncertain. Germline CDR1 and CDR2: ENHRY and SYGVKD. Trimming removed 4 bases at V and 3 bases at J, with 18 bases between. The CDR3 has 16 residues.

The J gene is TRBJ1-6, the V gene TRBV27, with TRBD1 identical over 7 bases. The CDR3 sequence is 15 residues long. Germline V gene sequence: CDR1 MNHEY, CDR2 SMNVEV (reference sequence). V dropped 7 bases and J dropped 7; count of bases not matched to a gene: 10. The DNA of the CDR3 is TGTGCCAGCACCACAACAGGGGATTGGAATTCACCCCTCCACTTT. Translated, it gives CASTTTGDWNSPLHF.

This chain joins TRBV19 and TRBJ2-1, with 11 bases lining up with TRBD1. Germline V lookup: CDR1 LNHDA, CDR2 SQIVND (reference sequence). This CDR3 contains 18 residues. V lost 7 bases and J lost 8; bases outside the gene matches: 19. In nucleotides, the CDR3 is TGTGCCAGTACTCCCCTGGGACAGGGGGTGAGGGGTGTCGATGAGCAGTTCTTC. This gives the protein CASTPLGQGVRGVDEQFF.

Only one count was recorded for this clone. CDR3 protein: CASSLAPWDRGRTEAFF. The CDR3 DNA is TGTGCCAGCAGTTTAGCCCCCTGGGACAGGGGACGCACTGAAGCTTTCTTT. The chain links TRBV27 to TRBJ1-1, with TRBD1 identical over 10 bases. CDR3 size: 17 residues. Trimming at V came to 2 bases and at J to 4 bases, leaving 10 bases not matched to a gene. CDR1 is MNHEY and CDR2 is SMNVEV in the germline V gene (reference sequence).

This chain joins TRBV12-3 or TRBV12-4 and TRBJ2-7; D perhaps matches TRBD1 (6 bases). The CDR3 extends over 13 amino acids. V lost 4 bases, J lost 4 bases, and 11 bases lay in between. The CDR3 region is CASSSTGTYEQYF. The CDR3 region has the DNA TGTGCCAGCAGTTCGACAGGTACTTACGAGCAGTACTTC.

The chain combines TRBV20-1 with TRBJ1-1, with TRBD1 as a possible D gene (6 bases). CDR1 and CDR2 from the germline V gene are DFQATT and SNEGSKA (reference sequence). Trimming shortened V by 4 bases and J by 7 bases, and 10 bases separated the two germline ends. The CDR3 loop spans 11 amino acids. The CDR3 nucleotides are TGCAGTGCTACCCGGACAGATGAAGCTTTCTTT. It yields the protein CSATRTDEAFF.

The chain is built from TRBV10-3 and TRBJ1-1; 10 bases align to TRBD1. J was trimmed by 4 bases and V by 6 bases; bases with no gene match: 11. The germline CDR1 and CDR2 sequences are ENHRY and SYGVKD. The CDR3 loop spans 16 amino acids. The DNA for the CDR3 is TGTGCCATCAGCCCCACCGGGACAGGGGCTATCACTGAAGCTTTCTTT. As protein: CAISPTGTGAITEAFF.

The rearrangement uses TRBV7-2 and TRBJ1-6; the D is unclear. The CDR3 is 15 residues long. V shed 1 base and J shed 9 bases, with 13 bases lying between them. The germline V gene encodes CDR1 SGHTA and CDR2 FQGNSA. CDR3 loop: CASSLEIAATSPLHF. Here the CDR3 DNA reads TGTGCCAGCAGCTTAGAGATAGCTGCTACTTCACCCCTCCACTTT.

V and J are TRBV19 and TRBJ1-5; the match to TRBD1 covers 8 bases. This CDR3 comprises 14 residues. The V gene's germline CDR1 is LNHDA and CDR2 SQIVND (reference sequence). The junction had 2 bases not matched to a gene; V was cut back by 4 bases and J by 3 bases. The CDR3 spells CASSRGQDNQPQHF. The CDR3 region has the DNA TGTGCCAGTAGTAGGGGACAGGACAATCAGCCCCAGCATTTT.

This chain links TRBV11-2 with TRBJ2-7, with no clear D. Trimming stripped 5 bases from V and 0 bases from J, with 14 bases between. Germline V gives CDR1 SGHAT, CDR2 FQNNGV. The CDR3 contains 15 residues. CDR3 in DNA: TGTGCCAGCAGCATGACACAGAAGAGCTCCTACGAGCAGTACTTC. Translation: CASSMTQKSSYEQYF. The whole variable domain, remainder taken from reference TRBV11-2 and TRBJ2-7, is EAGVAQSPRYKIIEKRQSVAFWCNPISGHATLYWYQQILGQGPKLLIQFQNNGVVDDSQLPKDRFSAERLKGVDSTLKIQPAKLEDSAVYLCASSMTQKSSYEQYFGPGTRLTVT.

This chain uses TRBV2 with TRBJ1-1; 7 nucleotides agree with TRBD1. V gave up 7 bases and J gave up 11 bases; unmatched junction bases: 10. Looked up from germline, CDR1 is SNHLY and CDR2 is FYNNEI. The CDR3 is made up of 12 amino acids. The CDR3 loop is CASNTGVTGAFF. The CDR3 coding sequence is TGTGCCAGCAATACAGGGGTCACGGGGGCTTTCTTT.

V gene TRBV6-1 combines with J gene TRBJ1-2; D call uncertain. Trimming shortened V by 1 base and J by 3 bases, and 3 bases separated the two germline ends. CDR1 MNHNS and CDR2 SASEGT come from the germline V gene. The CDR3 extends over 12 amino acids. The CDR3 nucleotides are TGTGCCAGCAGTGAAGTAGACTATGGCTACACCTTC. Its translation: CASSEVDYGYTF.

This clone was recorded many times. V gene TRBV9 combines with J gene TRBJ1-3; maybe TRBD1 (5 bases). V shed 0 bases and J shed 3 bases, with 16 bases lying between them. Germline CDR1 and CDR2: SGDLS and YYNGEE. This CDR3 comprises 17 residues. CDR3 nucleotides: TGTGCCAGCAGCGTAGCAAGTGGAGGGGAGGTTGGAAACACCATATATTTT. Translation: CASSVASGGEVGNTIYF.

The chain links TRBV27 to TRBJ1-5; maybe TRBD1 (6 bases). Looked up from germline, CDR1 is MNHEY and CDR2 is SMNVEV (reference sequence). CDR3 length equals 14 residues. The ends were cut back, 0 bases at V and 6 bases at J, with 9 bases in the middle. The CDR3 nucleotides are TGTGCCAGCAGTTTATCCCAGGGGACTCAGCCCCAGCATTTT. Its protein is CASSLSQGTQPQHF.

The genes are TRBV5-4 and TRBJ1-4; 9 bases agree with TRBD1. The CDR3 runs to 13 residues. V was clipped by 3 bases and J by 8 bases; unmatched bases: 2. Germline V CDR1 and CDR2: SGHNT, YYREEE (reference sequence). The CDR3 DNA sequence: TGTGCCAGCAGCTGGACAGGGGACGAAAAACTGTTTTTT. Translated: CASSWTGDEKLFF.

This clone occurred once. J is TRBJ2-5 and V is TRBV11-2; D unresolved. This CDR3 has 15 amino acids. V was shortened by 3 bases and J by 0 bases, with 11 bases between the two germline ends. Germline CDR1 reads SGHAT; CDR2 reads FQNNGV. The CDR3 DNA follows: TGTGCCAGCAGCTTGACGACACCGTACCAAGAGACCCAGTACTTC. Amino acids: CASSLTTPYQETQYF.

The chain couples TRBV11-2 to TRBJ1-2; tentative D call: TRBD1 (6 bases). The germline V gene has CDR1 SGHAT and CDR2 FQNNGV. The CDR3 is 14 residues long. The germline V and J ends were trimmed by 7 bases and 3 bases, with 15 bases remaining between them. The CDR3 is CASTAGGFDYGYTF. In DNA, the CDR3 is TGTGCCAGCACCGCGGGGGGCTTCGACTATGGCTACACCTTC.

V gene TRBV5-6 combines with J gene TRBJ2-2, with TRBD2 matching over 13 bases. The germline V gene has CDR1 SGHDT and CDR2 YYEEEE. The CDR3 is made up of 16 amino acids. The trim removed 5 bases at V and 6 bases at J, leaving 7 bases unmatched. The DNA for the CDR3 is TGTGCCAGCAGACCACTAGCGGGGGGGCCCCCCGGGGAGCTGTTTTTT. Its protein product is CASRPLAGGPPGELFF.

The chain recombines TRBV28 with TRBJ2-7; 9 positions match TRBD1. CDR1 is MDHEN and CDR2 is SYDVKM in the germline V gene. CDR3 size: 15 residues. Unmatched junction bases numbered 7, after V lost 5 bases and J lost 2 bases. CDR3 protein: CASSATGTGTYEQYF. The CDR3 nucleotides read TGTGCCAGCAGTGCAACCGGGACAGGGACCTACGAGCAGTACTTC.

V usage is TRBV9 and J usage is TRBJ1-1; D not resolved. The V end lost 4 bases, the J end lost 6 bases, and 19 bases lay between the germline ends. The germline V gene has CDR1 SGDLS and CDR2 YYNGEE. The CDR3 loop spans 15 amino acids. CDR3 nucleotide sequence: TGTGCCAGCAGCAATCTCCGGGGAGGAGGCGCTGAAGCTTTCTTT. Residues: CASSNLRGGGAEAFF.

This chain joins TRBV2 and TRBJ2-7; 10 nucleotides agree with TRBD1. The CDR3 is made up of 15 amino acids. Trimming cost V 6 bases and J 2 bases; bases outside gene matches: 7. Germline values: CDR1 SNHLY, CDR2 FYNNEI. CDR3 sequence reads: CASREDRGVAYEQYF. For the CDR3, the DNA is TGTGCCAGCAGGGAGGACAGGGGGGTCGCCTACGAGCAGTACTTC.

In its sample, this clone was seen a few times. CDR3 residues: CAWNEGRGRNQPQHF. The CDR3 DNA reads TGTGCCTGGAATGAGGGCAGGGGTCGGAATCAGCCCCAGCATTTT. This chain connects TRBV30 to TRBJ1-5; D might be TRBD1 (6 bases). The CDR3 spans 15 residues. V shed 4 bases and J shed 4 bases, with 17 bases lying between them. Germline values: CDR1 GTSNPN, CDR2 SVGIG (reference sequence).

This clone was seen once. The chain recombines TRBV21-1 with TRBJ2-1; the listed D gene, TRBD1, was not tested against the DNA. TRBV21-1 is a pseudogene segment. The CDR3 loop spans 16 amino acids. CDR3 amino acids: CASSKGGWTAYNEQFF. The CDR3 DNA sequence: TGTGCCAGCAGCAAAGGGGGGTGGACAGCCTACAATGAGCAGTTCTTC.

The V gene is TRBV20-1, the J gene TRBJ1-4; a weak D match, TRBD1 (6 bases). Trimming took off 3 bases at V and 4 bases at J, with 9 bases between the two ends. The CDR3 contains 13 residues. CDR1 DFQATT and CDR2 SNEGSKA come from the germline V gene (reference sequence). The CDR3 loop reads CSASPRGNEKLFF. The CDR3 region has the DNA TGCAGTGCTAGTCCCAGGGGTAATGAAAAACTGTTTTTT.

The V and J genes are TRBV7-2 and TRBJ1-2; D ambiguous. Trimming shortened V by 2 bases and J by 3 bases, and 10 bases separated the two germline ends. In germline, CDR1 is SGHTA, CDR2 FQGNSA. The length of the CDR3 is 14 residues. The CDR3 reads CASSLSAADYGYTF. CDR3 nucleotides: TGTGCCAGCAGCTTAAGCGCAGCCGACTATGGCTACACCTTC.

The V call is TRBV10-3, the J call TRBJ2-5, with TRBD2 matching 11 bases. The germline V gene has CDR1 ENHRY and CDR2 SYGVKD. J lost 0 bases, V lost 2 bases, and 5 bases had no gene match. The CDR3 extends over 17 amino acids. The CDR3, as DNA: TGTGCCATCAGTGAGGAGGCTAGCGGGGGGCACCAAGAGACCCAGTACTTC. It encodes CAISEEASGGHQETQYF.

V is TRBV6-5 and J is TRBJ1-5; TRBD1 is a possible D gene (5 bases). Trimming shortened V by 6 bases and J by 3 bases, and 15 bases separated the two germline ends. CDR3 length: 15 amino acids. Germline V gene lookup returns CDR1 MNHEY and CDR2 SVGAGI. The CDR3 nucleotides read TGTGCCAGCAGCAAATCCGGGGGTGACAATCAGCCCCAGCATTTT. It is translated as CASSKSGGDNQPQHF.

The CDR3 sequence is CASSSGQSNEKLFF. CDR3 DNA: TGTGCCAGCAGCTCTGGACAGTCTAATGAAAAACTGTTTTTT. The J gene is TRBJ1-4, the V gene TRBV7-9, with a weak D call TRBD1 (6 bases). Trimming stripped 4 bases from V and 3 bases from J, with 9 bases between. This CDR3 contains 14 residues. Germline V gene data show CDR1 as SEHNR and CDR2 as FQNEAQ (reference sequence).